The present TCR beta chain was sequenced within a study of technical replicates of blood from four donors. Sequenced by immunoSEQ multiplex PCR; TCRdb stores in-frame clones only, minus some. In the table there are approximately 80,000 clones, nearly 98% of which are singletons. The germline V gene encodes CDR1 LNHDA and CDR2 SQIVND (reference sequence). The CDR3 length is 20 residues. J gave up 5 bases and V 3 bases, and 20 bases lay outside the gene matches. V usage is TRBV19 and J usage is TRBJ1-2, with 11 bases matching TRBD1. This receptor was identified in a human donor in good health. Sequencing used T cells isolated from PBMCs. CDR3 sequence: CASSILRVSGTGGVDYGYTF. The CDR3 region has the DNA TGTGCCAGTAGTATCCTCCGCGTGTCCGGGACAGGGGGTGTTGATTATGGCTACACCTTC.